This T cell receptor (beta chain) was identified in a study of CXCR3-negative and CXCR3-positive naive CD8 T cells. Every CD8+ T cell subset underwent triplicate sorting at under 350,000 cells apiece. Identification of naive CD8+ T cells rested on CD45RO-CCR7+CD27+CD95- status. Remarks on this clonotype: Its antigen is unidentified.

The method, 5' RACE with UMI labels, was used to prepare the TRB cDNA libraries. TCRdb reprocessed the 5' RACE reads and reports one entry per CDR3 protein, with no DNA. This repertoire includes some 85,000 distinct CDR3 sequences. Findings and limits, study-wide: Compared with CXCR3-negative naive cells, CXCR3-positive naive cells showed more hydrophobic TRB CDR3s. For memory CD8+ cells diversity was much lower, but both naive subsets had comparably high diversity. Similar TRBV-TRBJ usage was seen in naive cells (both CXCR3-negative and CXCR3-positive), but memory cells differed.

Sequencing input: naive CXCR3+ CD8+ T cells from blood. Subset given: CD45RO-CCR7+CD27+CD95- naive CD8+ T cells expressing CXCR3 (TNR3+). The sequence was obtained from a human donor in good health. Some clones in this sample may be carry-over from other donors' samples.

The CDR3 sequence: CASGTSLNHEQFF. The V call is TRBV6-6, the J call TRBJ2-1; TCRdb returns TRBD2, unconfirmable since there is no DNA. Germline V gene sequence: CDR1 MNHNY, CDR2 SVGAGI (reference sequence). This CDR3 has 13 amino acids.